These 15 T cell receptor beta chains originate from one sample sequenced in a study of identical twins. TCRdb called the 5' RACE reads again in MiXCR, with one record for every CDR3 protein. The table has roughly 1.6 million distinct CDR3 sequences, around 29% seen once. Sequencing used cord blood. These receptors were collected from a newborn girl in good health.

This clonotype was observed many times. CDR3 loop: CSVVRGAKNIQYF. In nucleotides, the CDR3 is TGCAGCGTTGTCCGGGGAGCCAAAAACATTCAGTACTTC. The chain has TRBV29-1 and TRBJ2-4, with a tentative D call TRBD2 (5 bases). V was cut by 4 bases and J by 0 bases, with 7 bases left in between. CDR3 size: 13 residues. In germline, CDR1 is SQVTM, CDR2 ANQGSEA.

V and J are TRBV20-1 and TRBJ1-5; D unresolved. The CDR3 spans 16 residues. With 5 bases removed from V and 0 bases from J, the gap between germline ends came to 17 bases. Germline CDR1 is DFQATT and CDR2 is SNEGSKA (reference sequence). CDR3 sequence reads: CSAVVNTEYSNQPQHF. The CDR3 bases are TGCAGTGCTGTAGTTAATACGGAATATAGCAATCAGCCCCAGCATTTT.

This clonotype was picked up a small number of times. This rearrangement joins TRBV29-1 to TRBJ1-2; possible D gene TRBD1, 5 bases. The V end lost 3 bases, the J end lost 6 bases, and 14 bases lay between the germline ends. Per the germline V gene, CDR1 is SQVTM and CDR2 is ANQGSEA. This CDR3 comprises 13 residues. CDR3 in DNA: TGCAGCGTTGAGAAAAGGCAGGGCGATGGCTACACCTTC. Protein product: CSVEKRQGDGYTF. Complete variable domain (other parts from reference TRBV29-1 and TRBJ1-2): SAVISQKPSRDICQRGTSLTIQCQVDSQVTMMFWYRQQPGQSLTLIATANQGSEATYESGFVIDKFPISRPNLTFSTLTVSNMSPEDSSIYLCSVEKRQGDGYTFGSGTRLTVV.

This rearrangement joins TRBV3-1 to TRBJ2-2, with 11 bases fitting TRBD2. The V segment lost 1 base and the J segment 3 bases; nucleotides outside the gene matches: 4. This CDR3 is 17 amino acids long. In germline, CDR1 is LGHDT, CDR2 YNNKEL (reference sequence). CDR3 nucleotide sequence: TGTGCCAGCAGCCAAGTCGAACTAGCGGGAGACACCGGGGAGCTGTTTTTT. It translates to CASSQVELAGDTGELFF.

This clonotype is a singleton in its sample. At one boundary the junction diverges from the germline segment, which might be a read error. The chain couples TRBV6-2 or TRBV6-3 to TRBJ2-7; 12 bases are a match to TRBD2. Germline values: CDR1 MNHEY, CDR2 SVGEGT. The CDR3 loop spans 15 amino acids. In nucleotides, the CDR3 is TGTGCCGGCAGTTACTCGACTAGCGGGAGTTACGAGCAGTACTTC. This codes for CAGSYSTSGSYEQYF.

The chain uses TRBV27 and TRBJ1-2, with D perhaps TRBD1 (6 bases). The germline V and J ends were trimmed by 6 bases and 2 bases, with 16 bases remaining between them. Looked up from germline, CDR1 is MNHEY and CDR2 is SMNVEV (reference sequence). The CDR3 runs 15 residues. CDR3 in amino acids: CASRRSGRGNYGYTF. The CDR3 nucleotides are TGTGCCAGCAGACGATCAGGGAGGGGGAACTATGGCTACACCTTC.

V and J are TRBV29-1 and TRBJ2-1, with D unresolved. The CDR3 is 13 residues long. V lost 4 bases and J lost 3, with 10 bases in between. From germline, CDR1 is SQVTM and CDR2 ANQGSEA. The CDR3 loop is CSVGANLYNEQFF. The CDR3 coding sequence is TGCAGCGTTGGGGCTAACCTCTACAATGAGCAGTTCTTC.

The V gene is TRBV6-1, the J gene TRBJ1-5; D gene ambiguous. The germline gives CDR1 MNHNS, CDR2 SASEGT. Trimming cost V 3 bases and J 2 bases, with 14 bases left between them. The CDR3 length is 16 residues. This CDR3 reads CASSEVGHGGNQPQHF. DNA for the CDR3: TGTGCCAGCAGTGAGGTAGGGCACGGCGGCAATCAGCCCCAGCATTTT.

This chain links TRBV20-1 with TRBJ2-4; TRBD2 is a possible D gene (6 bases). The closer fit of TRBJ2-7 to the DNA end suggests the J call may be wrong. The CDR3 has 15 amino acids. The germline gives CDR1 DFQATT, CDR2 SNEGSKA (reference sequence). The CDR3 region has the DNA TGCAGTGCTAGAGATCGGCGGACTATACAGTACGAGCAGTACTTC. Translating gives CSARDRRTIQYEQYF.

This clonotype was found many times. The chain couples TRBV3-1 to TRBJ2-3, with 7 bases aligning to TRBD2. Germline CDR1 is LGHDT and CDR2 is YNNKEL (reference sequence). The CDR3 length is 17 residues. The V and J ends lost 5 bases and 1 base, in that order; junction bases with no gene match: 12. The CDR3 is CASSTYGPSGGTDTQYF. CDR3 in DNA: TGTGCCAGCAGCACCTACGGCCCCAGCGGGGGCACAGATACGCAGTATTTT.

This chain uses TRBV20-1 with TRBJ1-1; 7 nucleotides match TRBD1. Germline assignment: CDR1 DFQATT and CDR2 SNEGSKA (reference sequence). With 4 bases clipped from V and 1 base from J, the junction kept 6 bases outside the gene matches. This CDR3 has 14 amino acids. The CDR3 DNA reads TGCAGTGCTAAGGGGGCGGTCCCGAACACTGAAGCTTTCTTT. The encoded protein is CSAKGAVPNTEAFF.

This sequence joins TRBV20-1 and TRBJ1-2; D is possibly TRBD1 (6 bases). Germline values: CDR1 DFQATT, CDR2 SNEGSKA (reference sequence). V gave up 0 bases and J gave up 4 bases, with 15 bases separating them. This CDR3 spans 15 amino acids. CDR3 coding DNA: TGCAGTGCTAGAGATATTATATCCAGGGGCTATGGCTACACCTTC. Translation: CSARDIISRGYGYTF.

This clonotype has only a few counts. V gene TRBV5-1 combines with J gene TRBJ2-1, with D possibly matching TRBD2 (6 bases). Per germline, CDR1 SGHRS and CDR2 YFSETQ. V was pared by 0 bases and J by 8 bases, with 12 bases between. This CDR3 spans 14 amino acids. As DNA, the CDR3 is TGCGCCAGCAGCTTGGGACTAGGGCTCGATGAGCAGTTCTTC. Amino acid sequence: CASSLGLGLDEQFF.

As to this clonotype: A read error may account for a junction end that differs from germline. The chain is built from TRBV7-8 and TRBJ2-4, with D possibly being TRBD2 (5 bases). The DNA end lines up better with TRBJ2-7; the J call may be wrong. CDR1 is SGHVS, CDR2 FQNEAQ, per germline. The CDR3 runs to 16 residues. The CDR3 sequence: CTSSLARTVMAYEQYF. CDR3 DNA sequence: TGTACCAGCAGCTTAGCGCGGACTGTCATGGCCTACGAGCAGTACTTC.

The chain carries TRBV29-1 and TRBJ2-7; 13 nucleotides align to TRBD2. CDR1 and CDR2 (germline): SQVTM, ANQGSEA. V shed 1 base, J shed 6 bases, and the junction held 0 bases outside the gene matches. CDR3 size: 13 residues. The CDR3: CSVEGTSGSEQYF. As DNA, the CDR3 is TGCAGCGTTGAAGGGACTAGCGGGAGCGAGCAGTACTTC.